Shown below are 18 T cell receptor beta chains from a single sample sequenced in a study of CD8+ T cells in alopecia areata listed by TCRdb under 2018. The sample's time point label, in plain terms: baseline before oral tofacitinib. The library was obtained by the immunoSEQ multiplex PCR assay. RNA was extracted from all samples and reverse transcribed into cDNA, which served as template for TCR sequencing. Held by TCRdb, this immuneACCESS table contains in-frame sequences only and omits some clones. Under half of the omission traces to an unresolved V gene where checked; the cause of the rest is unknown. The sample data list 150,000 or so clones, and about nine tenths of these were observed just once. The ten largest clones add up to approximately 15% of the sample. The source was CD8+ T cells sorted from blood, collected at week 0. These TCRs come from a human donor with alopecia areata.

The V gene is TRBV2, the J gene TRBJ2-5, with D perhaps TRBD2 (5 bases). This CDR3 contains 14 residues. V was cut by 6 bases and J by 2 bases, with 13 bases left in between. Germline V CDR1 and CDR2: SNHLY, FYNNEI. CDR3 protein: CASSQGLEQETQYF. DNA for the CDR3: TGTGCCAGCAGCCAAGGACTCGAGCAAGAGACCCAGTACTTC.

This sequence joins TRBV4-1 and TRBJ2-7, with D unclear. Germline V CDR1 and CDR2: MGHRA, YSYEKL. CDR3 size: 13 residues. The germline V and J ends were trimmed by 4 bases and 7 bases, with 14 bases remaining between them. The CDR3 nucleotides read TGCGCCAGCAGCCTTGGACGGTCCCAGGAGCAGTACTTC. Its translation is CASSLGRSQEQYF.

The chain combines TRBV5-5 with TRBJ2-7, with D hard to call. Germline CDR1 SGHKS, CDR2 YYEKEE (reference sequence). The length of the CDR3 is 12 residues. V lost 6 bases and J lost 1, with 8 bases in between. CDR3 nucleotides: TGTGCCAGCACCCCTAGTTCCTACGAGCAGTACTTC. This sequence encodes CASTPSSYEQYF.

The J gene is TRBJ2-1, the V gene TRBV27; D uncertain. This CDR3 region has 15 residues. V was pared by 5 bases and J by 9 bases, with 20 bases between. Per germline, CDR1 MNHEY and CDR2 SMNVEV (reference sequence). Here the CDR3 DNA reads TGTGCCAGCAGTCCCGACCCCGCTATGGCCGCTGAGCAGTTCTTC. Encoded protein: CASSPDPAMAAEQFF.

The rearrangement links TRBV10-3 to TRBJ2-7, with TRBD2 identical over 7 bases. V lost 7 bases, J lost 4 bases, and 10 bases stayed unmatched. This CDR3 is 14 amino acids long. Germline lookup yields CDR1 ENHRY and CDR2 SYGVKD. CDR3 sequence: CAIKAGDLPYEQYF. The CDR3 DNA follows: TGTGCCATCAAGGCGGGAGACCTACCATACGAGCAGTACTTC.

The chain carries TRBV5-1 and TRBJ2-1; 9 bases are shared with TRBD1. The CDR3 is 15 residues long. V dropped 2 bases and J dropped 4; count of bases not matched to a gene: 4. Germline values: CDR1 SGHRS, CDR2 YFSETQ. The chain's CDR3 is CASSLGTGSYNEQFF. The CDR3, as DNA: TGCGCCAGCAGCTTAGGGACAGGGTCGTACAATGAGCAGTTCTTC.

This sequence joins TRBV6-5 and TRBJ2-1; D could derive from TRBD1 or TRBD2 (5 bases each). V shed 6 bases and J shed 6 bases, with 15 bases lying between them. The germline V gene encodes CDR1 MNHEY and CDR2 SVGAGI. The CDR3 runs 14 residues. The CDR3 sequence: CASSPLGTLNEQFF. CDR3 DNA: TGTGCCAGCAGCCCTCTAGGGACGCTCAATGAGCAGTTCTTC.

The chain recombines TRBV4-1 with TRBJ2-6, with D maybe TRBD2 (5 bases). The CDR3 extends over 19 amino acids. Germline loops: CDR1 MGHRA, CDR2 YSYEKL. The V end lost 3 bases, the J end lost 0 bases, and 18 bases lay between the germline ends. CDR3: CASSHRGAYMPSGANVLTF. DNA for the CDR3: TGCGCCAGCAGCCACCGGGGAGCATACATGCCCTCTGGGGCCAACGTCCTGACTTTC.

This chain connects TRBV7-6 to TRBJ2-3; D gene unclear. This CDR3 has 12 amino acids. The germline gives CDR1 SGHVS, CDR2 FNYEAQ. Between the trimmed V and J ends, which lost 2 bases and 6 bases, there was a span of 6 bases. CDR3 protein: CASSLLGDTQYF. The DNA of the CDR3 is TGTGCCAGCAGCTTACTCGGTGATACGCAGTATTTT.

The chain combines TRBV25-1 with TRBJ2-5; D ambiguous. CDR1 and CDR2 from the germline V gene are MGHDK and SYGVNS. This CDR3 contains 13 residues. The V end was cut by 4 bases, the J end by 12 bases, with 18 bases between. In nucleotides, the CDR3 is TGTGCCAGCAGTGCAGGTGCCCCTAACGAGGAGTACTTC. Translating gives CASSAGAPNEEYF.

This rearrangement joins TRBV2 to TRBJ2-3; D not certain. Germline CDR1 SNHLY, CDR2 FYNNEI. The CDR3 is made up of 10 amino acids. Trimming stripped 1 base from V and 7 bases from J, with 0 bases between. The CDR3 DNA reads as TGTGCCAGCAGTGAAGATACGCAGTATTTT. It specifies CASSEDTQYF.

The J gene is TRBJ1-1, the V gene TRBV6-5, with 9 bases fitting TRBD1. The junction had 8 bases not matched to a gene; V was cut back by 4 bases and J by 5 bases. This CDR3 contains 15 residues. Germline V gene lookup returns CDR1 MNHEY and CDR2 SVGAGI. The DNA for the CDR3 is TGTGCCAGCAGTTCCGCCGGGACAGGGTGGACTGAAGCTTTCTTT. Its translation: CASSSAGTGWTEAFF.

V is TRBV9 and J is TRBJ2-7; weak D call: TRBD1 (6 bases). V was shortened by 1 base and J by 5 bases, with 10 bases between the two germline ends. The CDR3 totals 13 residues. CDR1 is SGDLS and CDR2 is YYNGEE in the germline V gene. CDR3: CASSVISGDEQYF. The CDR3 nucleotides are TGTGCCAGCAGCGTAATTTCAGGGGACGAGCAGTACTTC.

The gene calls are TRBV29-1 and TRBJ2-1; TRBD2 agrees at 14 bases. From germline, CDR1 is SQVTM and CDR2 ANQGSEA. The CDR3 has 16 amino acids. The V and J ends lost 3 bases and 0 bases, in that order; junction bases with no gene match: 1. The CDR3 reads CSVEGTSGSSYNEQFF. The CDR3 nucleotides are TGCAGCGTTGAGGGGACTAGCGGGAGCTCCTACAATGAGCAGTTCTTC.

The chain uses TRBV7-9 and TRBJ2-6; D is perhaps TRBD2 (5 bases). Germline CDR1 and CDR2: SEHNR and FQNEAQ (reference sequence). The CDR3 runs to 14 residues. V was clipped by 7 bases and J by 4 bases, with 11 bases between them. The CDR3 DNA sequence: TGTGCCAGCACCGGGATAAGCGGGGCCAACGTCCTGACTTTC. It is translated as CASTGISGANVLTF. The complete variable domain, with remaining parts taken from reference TRBV7-9 and TRBJ2-6, reads DTGVSQNPRHKITKRGQNVTFRCDPISEHNRLYWYRQTLGQGPEFLTYFQNEAQLEKSRLLSDRFSAERPKGSFSTLEIQRTEQGDSAMYLCASTGISGANVLTFGAGSRLTVL.

This clone was picked up a small number of times. As DNA, the CDR3 is TGTGCCAGCAGCTCCCGTTCCGCTAATGAAAAACTGTTTTTT. Translation: CASSSRSANEKLFF. V is TRBV5-4 and J is TRBJ1-4; D call uncertain. Germline V CDR1 and CDR2: SGHNT, YYREEE (reference sequence). The CDR3 is 14 residues long. The germline V and J ends were trimmed by 3 bases and 3 bases, with 9 bases remaining between them.

V gene TRBV29-1 combines with J gene TRBJ2-1, with 13 bases fitting TRBD2. Germline V gene data show CDR1 as SQVTM and CDR2 as ANQGSEA. Trimming removed 5 bases from V and 7 bases from J; junction bases left unmatched: 11. The CDR3 is made up of 16 amino acids. The CDR3 sequence: CSVLGSTSGGVNEQFF. CDR3 DNA sequence: TGCAGCGTTTTGGGGAGCACTAGCGGGGGGGTGAATGAGCAGTTCTTC.

This clone has only one observation. The chain joins TRBV7-8 to TRBJ2-7, with TRBD1 matching over 9 bases. J gave up 2 bases and V 4 bases, and 6 bases lay outside the gene matches. CDR3 size: 15 residues. CDR1 is SGHVS, CDR2 FQNEAQ, per germline. CDR3 DNA: TGTGCCAGCAGCTCCTCCGGGACAGGGACCTACGAGCAGTACTTC. Protein product: CASSSSGTGTYEQYF.